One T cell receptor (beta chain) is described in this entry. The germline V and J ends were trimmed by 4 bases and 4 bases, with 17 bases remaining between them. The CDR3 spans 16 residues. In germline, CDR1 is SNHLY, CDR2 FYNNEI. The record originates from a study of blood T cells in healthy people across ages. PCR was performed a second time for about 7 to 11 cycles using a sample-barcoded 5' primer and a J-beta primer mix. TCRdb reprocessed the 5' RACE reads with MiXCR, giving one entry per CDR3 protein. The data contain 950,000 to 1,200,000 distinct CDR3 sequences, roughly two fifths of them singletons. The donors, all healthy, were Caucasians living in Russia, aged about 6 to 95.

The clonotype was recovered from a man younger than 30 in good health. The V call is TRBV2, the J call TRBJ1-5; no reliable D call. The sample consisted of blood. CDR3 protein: CASSVEGNGNNQPQHF. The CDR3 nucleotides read TGTGCCAGCAGTGTCGAGGGAAACGGTAATAATCAGCCCCAGCATTTT.